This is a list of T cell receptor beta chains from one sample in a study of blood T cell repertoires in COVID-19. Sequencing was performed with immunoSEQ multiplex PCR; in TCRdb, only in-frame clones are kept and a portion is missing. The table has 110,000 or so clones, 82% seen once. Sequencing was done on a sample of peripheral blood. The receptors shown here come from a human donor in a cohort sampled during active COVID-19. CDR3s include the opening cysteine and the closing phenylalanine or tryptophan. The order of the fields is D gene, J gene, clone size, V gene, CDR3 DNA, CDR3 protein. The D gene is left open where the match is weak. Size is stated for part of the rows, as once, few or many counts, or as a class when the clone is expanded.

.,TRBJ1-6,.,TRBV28,TGTGCCAGCAGTTTGTGGTCAGAATCCTATAATTCACCCCTCCACTTT,CASSLWSESYNSPLHF
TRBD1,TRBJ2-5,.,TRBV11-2,TGTGCCAGCAGCTCCGACAGGGGGCAGGAGACCCAGTACTTC,CASSSDRGQETQYF
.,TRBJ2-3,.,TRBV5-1,TGCGCCAGCGAGGGTAGCACAGATACGCAGTATTTT,CASEGSTDTQYF
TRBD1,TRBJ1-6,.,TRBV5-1,TGCGCCAGCAGCCTGGGACAGAACTATAATTCACCCCTCCACTTT,CASSLGQNYNSPLHF
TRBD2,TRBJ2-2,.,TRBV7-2,TGTGCCAGCAGCTTAGTCGCGGGAGGGCCCGGGGAGCTGTTTTTT,CASSLVAGGPGELFF
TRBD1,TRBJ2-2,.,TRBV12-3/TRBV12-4,TGTGCCAGCAGTCAACCAGGGGGTCAGGGGGTGTTTTTT,CASSQPGGQGVFF
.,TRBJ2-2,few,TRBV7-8,TGTGCCAGCAGCTTAGGATGGCGGACCGGGGAGCTGTTTTTT,CASSLGWRTGELFF
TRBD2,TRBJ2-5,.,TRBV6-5,TGTGCCAGCAGCACTAGCGGGGGGCCTCAGGGGACCCAGTACTTC,CASSTSGGPQGTQYF
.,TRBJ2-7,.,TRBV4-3,TGCGCCAGCAGCCAAGACGACTACTCCTACGAGCAGTACTTC,CASSQDDYSYEQYF
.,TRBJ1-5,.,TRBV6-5,TGTGCCAGCAGCACCCGACAGGCGTCCGGCCAGCCCCAGCATTTT,CASSTRQASGQPQHF
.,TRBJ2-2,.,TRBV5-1,TGCGCCAGCAGCCGGCAGGGGAACACCGGGGAGCTGTTTTTT,CASSRQGNTGELFF
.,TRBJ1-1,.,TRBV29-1,TGCAGCGTTCTAGGTGCCACTGAAGCTTTCTTT,CSVLGATEAFF
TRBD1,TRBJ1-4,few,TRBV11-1,TGTGCCAGCAACCACCACACCGGGACAGGGGATGAAAAACTGTTTTTT,CASNHHTGTGDEKLFF
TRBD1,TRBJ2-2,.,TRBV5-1,TGCGCCAGCAGCCCGGGACAGCCGAACACCGGGGAGCTGTTTTTT,CASSPGQPNTGELFF
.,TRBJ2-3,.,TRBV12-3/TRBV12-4,TGTGCCAGCAGTTTGTCCGGGATGCAGTATTTT,CASSLSGMQYF
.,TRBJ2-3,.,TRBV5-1,TGCGCCAGCACCGAGGATGGGTATACAGATACGCAGTATTTT,CASTEDGYTDTQYF
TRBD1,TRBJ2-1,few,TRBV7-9,TGTGCCAGCTCCTTTCAGGGGGTGGTGCAGTTCTTC,CASSFQGVVQFF
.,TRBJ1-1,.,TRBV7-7,TGTGCCAGCAGCTTAGACTTGAACACTGAAGCTTTCTTT,CASSLDLNTEAFF
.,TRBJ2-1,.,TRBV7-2,TGTGCCAGCAGCTTGGACTCCGGGTCTCGGGAGTTCTTC,CASSLDSGSREFF
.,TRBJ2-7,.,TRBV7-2,TGTGCCAGCAGCTTAGGGGGCGGTAGGGTATACGAGCAGTACTTC,CASSLGGGRVYEQYF
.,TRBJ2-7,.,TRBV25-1,TGTGCCAGCAGTGTCGGCGACGTGGGCGTTGCGCAGTACTTC,CASSVGDVGVAQYF
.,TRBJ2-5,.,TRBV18,TGTGCCAGCTCACCAGGGGGGGAGACCCAGTACTTC,CASSPGGETQYF
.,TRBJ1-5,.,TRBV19,TGTGCCAGTAGTCCCGGACAGACTAGCAATCAGCCCCAGCATTTT,CASSPGQTSNQPQHF
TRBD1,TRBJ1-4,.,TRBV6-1,TGTGCCAGCAGTGAGCCGGGACAGGGGCTTAGTAATGAAAAACTGTTTTTT,CASSEPGQGLSNEKLFF
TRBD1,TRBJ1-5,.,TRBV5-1,TGCGCCACCATGGGAACGAGACAGGGGCTGGTCAATCAGCCCCAGCATTTT,CATMGTRQGLVNQPQHF
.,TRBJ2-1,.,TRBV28,TGTGCCAGCAGTACCATCGGGGGAAGCTCCTACAATGAGCAGTTCTTC,CASSTIGGSSYNEQFF
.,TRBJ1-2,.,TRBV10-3,TGTGCCACCTCGCAGCGTAACTATGGCTACACCTTC,CATSQRNYGYTF
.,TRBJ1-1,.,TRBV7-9,TGTGCCAGCAGAGGCGGGACCCACACTGAAGCTTTCTTT,CASRGGTHTEAFF
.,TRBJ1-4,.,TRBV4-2,TGTGCCAGCAGCCCCCGGGAGGGTGAAAAACTGTTTTTT,CASSPREGEKLFF
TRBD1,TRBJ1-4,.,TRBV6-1,TGTGCCAGCAGTGAAGGGACAGGGTATGAAAAACTGTTTTTT,CASSEGTGYEKLFF
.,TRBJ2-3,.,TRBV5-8,TGTGCCAGCAGCTTAAGGGGATGGGGGCCAGATACGCAGTATTTT,CASSLRGWGPDTQYF
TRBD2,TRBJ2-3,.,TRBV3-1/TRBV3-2,TGTGCCAGCAGCCGGGATCTAGCGGGGTGCACAGATACGCAGTATTTT,CASSRDLAGCTDTQYF
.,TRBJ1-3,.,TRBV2,TGTGCCAGCAGTTTACAGTCTCCGGGAAACACCATATATTTT,CASSLQSPGNTIYF
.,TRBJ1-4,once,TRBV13,TGTGCCAGCAGCACTTTATCACGGGGGGATGAAAAACTGTTTTTT,CASSTLSRGDEKLFF
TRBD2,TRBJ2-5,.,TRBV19,TGTGCCAGTAGTATGGGACTAGCGGGGGGCGCACAAGAGACCCAGTACTTC,CASSMGLAGGAQETQYF
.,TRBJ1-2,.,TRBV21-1,TGTGCCAGCAGCGCAGGCCGGGAACTCACGGGCTATGGCTACACCTTC,CASSAGRELTGYGYTF
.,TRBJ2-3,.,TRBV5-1,TGCGCCAGCAGCTTGGTTGTCTTAACAGATACGCAGTATTTT,CASSLVVLTDTQYF
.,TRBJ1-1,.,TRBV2,TGTGCCAGCAGTGGGCAGGGGAACACTGAAGCTTTCTTT,CASSGQGNTEAFF
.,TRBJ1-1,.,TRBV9,TGTGCCAGCAGCGAACACAGGGAAGTGAACACTGAAGCTTTCTTT,CASSEHREVNTEAFF
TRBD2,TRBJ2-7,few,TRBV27,TGTGCCAGCAGTTTAGCAGGGAGGGGAGGGGAGCAGTACTTC,CASSLAGRGGEQYF
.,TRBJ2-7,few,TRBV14,TGTGCCAGCAGCCAAGGGTCCGGGAACTACGAGCAGTACTTC,CASSQGSGNYEQYF
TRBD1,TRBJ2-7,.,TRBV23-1,TGCGCCAGCAACAAGACAGGGGTATCAAACGAGCAGTACTTC,CASNKTGVSNEQYF